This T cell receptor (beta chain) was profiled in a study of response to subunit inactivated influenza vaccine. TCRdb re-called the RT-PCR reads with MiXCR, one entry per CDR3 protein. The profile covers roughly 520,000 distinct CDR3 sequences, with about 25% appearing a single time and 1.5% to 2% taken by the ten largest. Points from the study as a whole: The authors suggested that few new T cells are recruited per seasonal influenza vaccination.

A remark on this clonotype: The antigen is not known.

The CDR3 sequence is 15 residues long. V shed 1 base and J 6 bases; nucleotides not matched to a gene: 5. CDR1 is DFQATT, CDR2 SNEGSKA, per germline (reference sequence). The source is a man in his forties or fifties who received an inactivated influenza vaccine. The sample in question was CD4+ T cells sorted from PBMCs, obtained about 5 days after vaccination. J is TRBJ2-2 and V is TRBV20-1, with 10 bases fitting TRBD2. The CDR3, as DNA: TGCAGTGCTAGAGGATCTAGCGGGAGTTCCGGGGAGCTGTTTTTT. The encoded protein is CSARGSSGSSGELFF.